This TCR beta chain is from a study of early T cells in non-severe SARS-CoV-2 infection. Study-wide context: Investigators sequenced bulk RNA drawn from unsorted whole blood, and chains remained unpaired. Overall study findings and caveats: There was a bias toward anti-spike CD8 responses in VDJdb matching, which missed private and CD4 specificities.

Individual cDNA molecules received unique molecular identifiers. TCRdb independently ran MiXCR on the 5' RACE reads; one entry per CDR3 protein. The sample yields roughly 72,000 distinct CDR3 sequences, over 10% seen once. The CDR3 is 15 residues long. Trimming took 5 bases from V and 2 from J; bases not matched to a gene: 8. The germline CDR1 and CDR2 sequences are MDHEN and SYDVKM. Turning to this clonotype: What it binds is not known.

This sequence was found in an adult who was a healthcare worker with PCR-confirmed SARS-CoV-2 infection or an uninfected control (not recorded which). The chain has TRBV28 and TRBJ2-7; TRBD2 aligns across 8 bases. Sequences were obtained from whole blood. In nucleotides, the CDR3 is TGTGCCAGCAGTGCCGGGGGGGTTTCTCCCTACGAGCAGTACTTC. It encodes CASSAGGVSPYEQYF.